Presented here are 25 T cell receptor beta chains from one specimen sequenced in a study of blood T cell repertoires in COVID-19. TCRdb's table, derived via immunoSEQ multiplex PCR, lists solely in-frame clones and lacks some. The table shows 330,000 or so clones, with 87% occurring only once. The specimen was peripheral blood. These receptors all stem from a man aged 30-40 years with COVID-19, enrolled during active disease.

This clone was found a few times. This chain uses TRBV29-1 with TRBJ2-5; TRBD1 matches at 7 bases. The trim removed 6 bases at V and 3 bases at J, leaving 4 bases unmatched. The CDR3 loop spans 12 amino acids. Looked up from germline, CDR1 is SQVTM and CDR2 is ANQGSEA. The CDR3 region has the DNA TGCAGCGTGAGGACAGGTGAAGAGACCCAGTACTTC. Its protein product is CSVRTGEETQYF.

This sequence joins TRBV7-2 and TRBJ1-1; 7 nucleotides line up with TRBD1. The CDR3 has 16 residues. Germline V gene data show CDR1 as SGHTA and CDR2 as FQGNSA. After removal of 5 bases from V and 5 bases from J, the junction contained 14 bases not matched to a gene. The CDR3 sequence: CASSKDRTRLRTEAFF. The CDR3 nucleotides read TGTGCCAGCAGCAAGGACAGGACCCGACTAAGGACTGAAGCTTTCTTT.

In this sample, this clone turned up once. The chain joins TRBV10-3 to TRBJ2-3; D remains unclear. Germline V lookup: CDR1 ENHRY, CDR2 SYGVKD. This CDR3 contains 15 residues. Trimming removed 4 bases from V and 2 bases from J, with 13 bases in between. The DNA of the CDR3 is TGTGCCATCAGTGTGGGTACTATTTACACAGATACGCAGTATTTT. Its protein product is CAISVGTIYTDTQYF.

This chain's CDR3 is CASSAGGSGPQHF. The CDR3 coding sequence is TGTGCCAGCTCAGCAGGGGGCTCGGGGCCCCAGCATTTT. The rearrangement joins TRBV18 to TRBJ1-5; 8 bases align to TRBD1. V was pared by 5 bases and J by 9 bases, with 6 bases of the junction left unmatched. CDR3 length: 13 amino acids. Germline V lookup: CDR1 KGHSH, CDR2 LQKENI.

CDR3: CASSPLTGWDYGYTF. The CDR3, as DNA: TGTGCCAGCAGCCCTCTGACCGGGTGGGACTATGGCTACACCTTC. The chain uses TRBV27 and TRBJ1-2; D is unresolved. This CDR3 has 15 residues. V was clipped by 6 bases and J by 3 bases, with 17 bases between them. Germline CDR1 and CDR2: MNHEY and SMNVEV (reference sequence).

The CDR3 DNA reads as TGTGCCAGCAGCTTAAGTAGTTCGCAGGGGGCCAACAATGAGCAGTTCTTC. This sequence encodes CASSLSSSQGANNEQFF. The chain joins TRBV7-3 to TRBJ2-1, with TRBD1 matching 8 bases. V dropped 1 base and J dropped 5; count of bases not matched to a gene: 10. The germline V gene has CDR1 SGHTA and CDR2 FQGTGA. The CDR3 covers 17 residues.

The V call is TRBV29-1, the J call TRBJ1-5, with TRBD1 matching over 9 bases. Germline V gene data show CDR1 as SQVTM and CDR2 as ANQGSEA. This CDR3 contains 14 residues. The trim removed 4 bases at V and 5 bases at J, leaving 6 bases unmatched. The CDR3: CSVADGTGYQPQHF. CDR3 nucleotide sequence: TGCAGCGTTGCCGATGGGACAGGGTATCAGCCCCAGCATTTT.

The genes are TRBV4-3 and TRBJ2-7; TRBD2 agrees at 9 bases. This CDR3 has 13 amino acids. Germline values: CDR1 LGHNA, CDR2 YSLEER. V lost 4 bases and J lost 9; bases outside the gene matches: 7. In DNA, the CDR3 is TGCGCCAGCAGCCGCACCGAACTAGCGGGGCAGTACTTC. Translating gives CASSRTELAGQYF.

The chain has TRBV6-5 and TRBJ2-7; TRBD2 agrees at 8 bases. The CDR3 contains 13 residues. V was pared by 4 bases and J by 6 bases, with 5 bases of the junction left unmatched. Looked up from germline, CDR1 is MNHEY and CDR2 is SVGAGI. The CDR3 loop is CASSSGLDVEQYF. Written as DNA, the CDR3 is TGTGCCAGCAGTTCGGGACTAGACGTCGAGCAGTACTTC.

This rearrangement joins TRBV14 to TRBJ2-7, with D unclear. Germline V lookup: CDR1 SGHDN, CDR2 FVKESK. Trimming cost V 4 bases and J 1 base, with 14 bases left between them. The CDR3 contains 15 residues. The DNA of the CDR3 is TGTGCCAGCAGCCCCCTGGCGGTAATATCCTACGAGCAGTACTTC. Translation gives CASSPLAVISYEQYF.

The chain links TRBV5-6 to TRBJ1-2; 7 bases line up with TRBD1. The CDR3 spans 14 residues. V lost 4 bases and J lost 5; bases outside the gene matches: 8. CDR1 is SGHDT, CDR2 YYEEEE, per germline. The CDR3 region has the DNA TGTGCCAGCAGCCTTGACAGGGATTCTTATGGCTACACCTTC. It yields the protein CASSLDRDSYGYTF.

The V and J genes are TRBV6-5 and TRBJ2-7, with 8 bases identical to TRBD2. Trimming took 8 bases from V and 3 from J; bases not matched to a gene: 9. Germline V lookup: CDR1 MNHEY, CDR2 SVGAGI. The CDR3 has 14 amino acids. The CDR3 coding sequence is TGTGCCAGCCATTCGGGAGGGATAGGCTACGAGCAGTACTTC. Translated: CASHSGGIGYEQYF.

This clone was recorded only once. The chain recombines TRBV5-4 with TRBJ1-1; tentatively, D is TRBD1 (6 bases). The CDR3 runs 14 residues. From germline, CDR1 is SGHNT and CDR2 YYREEE (reference sequence). V lost 5 bases, J lost 4 bases, and 15 bases lay in between. For the CDR3, the DNA is TGTGCCAGCAGTAAACAGGGTTGGGGCACTGAAGCTTTCTTT. It specifies CASSKQGWGTEAFF.

This clone has only one observation. This chain connects TRBV7-2 to TRBJ2-5; TRBD2 might be the D (5 bases). The CDR3 sequence is 15 residues long. The V end was cut by 0 bases, the J end by 6 bases, with 14 bases between. Looked up from germline, CDR1 is SGHTA and CDR2 is FQGNSA. CDR3 amino acids: CASSLALFGEQTQYF. CDR3 coding DNA: TGTGCCAGCAGCTTAGCGCTCTTCGGGGAACAGACCCAGTACTTC.

The J gene is TRBJ2-7, the V gene TRBV28; no reliable D call. Trimming cost V 6 bases and J 3 bases, with 9 bases left between them. CDR1 is MDHEN and CDR2 is SYDVKM in the germline V gene. The CDR3 has 12 amino acids. The DNA for the CDR3 is TGTGCCAGCAGAGGCGGTGACTACGAGCAGTACTTC. It encodes CASRGGDYEQYF.

V is TRBV23-1 and J is TRBJ1-3; the match to TRBD1 covers 9 bases. TRBV23-1 is marked as an open reading frame, function uncertain. This CDR3 has 19 amino acids. The V and J ends lost 4 bases and 3 bases, in that order; junction bases with no gene match: 16. The CDR3 sequence: CASSLPVPGQGKCGNTIYF. The CDR3 DNA sequence: TGCGCCAGCAGTCTACCGGTCCCGGGACAGGGAAAATGTGGAAACACCATATATTTT.

The chain couples TRBV6-2 or TRBV6-3 to TRBJ2-7; D gene uncertain. Trimming pared 1 base from V and 10 bases from J, leaving 14 bases between. The V gene's germline CDR1 is MNHEY and CDR2 SVGEGT. The CDR3 is 13 residues long. The CDR3 region has the DNA TGTGCCAGCAGTTACTTATTACACCGGGTACAGTACTTC. As protein: CASSYLLHRVQYF.

This chain links TRBV2 with TRBJ2-3; no clear D gene. The CDR3 has 14 amino acids. Between the trimmed V and J ends, which lost 10 bases and 8 bases, there was a span of 22 bases. Looked up from germline, CDR1 is SNHLY and CDR2 is FYNNEI. The CDR3 sequence: CATTGGVPPGTQYF. The CDR3 DNA is TGTGCCACAACCGGTGGCGTGCCGCCAGGTACGCAGTATTTT. The full variable domain, in which reference TRBV2 and TRBJ2-3 provide the parts outside the CDR3, is EPEVTQTPSHQVTQMGQEVILRCVPISNHLYFYWYRQILGQKVEFLVSFYNNEISEKSEIFDDQFSVERPDGSNFTLKIRSTKLEDSAMYFCATTGGVPPGTQYFGPGTRLTVL.

V and J are TRBV7-9 and TRBJ1-2; TRBD1 might be the D (6 bases). Germline V gene sequence: CDR1 SEHNR, CDR2 FQNEAQ (reference sequence). The CDR3 spans 15 residues. Trimming took 4 bases from V and 4 from J, leaving 16 bases between them. Here the CDR3 DNA reads TGTGCCAGCAGCTCCACAGGGAGACCCATCTATGGCTACACCTTC. Residues: CASSSTGRPIYGYTF.

This sequence joins TRBV2 and TRBJ2-1; tentatively, D is TRBD1 (5 bases). CDR1 is SNHLY and CDR2 is FYNNEI in the germline V gene. The germline V and J ends were trimmed by 2 bases and 6 bases, with 14 bases remaining between them. The CDR3 loop spans 15 amino acids. The CDR3 spells CASSENSAGINEQFF. The CDR3 DNA reads TGTGCCAGCAGTGAAAATTCGGCAGGGATCAATGAGCAGTTCTTC.

In regard to this clone: Different DNA sequences within this sample yield the same CDR3. The chain joins TRBV9 to TRBJ2-7, with 9 bases identical to TRBD1. Trimming took 0 bases from V and 3 from J; bases not matched to a gene: 4. The CDR3 is made up of 15 amino acids. Germline V gene sequence: CDR1 SGDLS, CDR2 YYNGEE. CDR3 protein: CASSVGTGGFYEQYF. The CDR3, as DNA: TGTGCCAGCAGCGTAGGTACAGGGGGCTTCTACGAGCAGTACTTC.

The chain is built from TRBV24-1 and TRBJ2-1, with 7 bases that match TRBD1. With V trimmed by 1 base and J by 6 bases, 2 bases remained unmatched. Germline CDR1 is KGHDR and CDR2 is SFDVKD. The CDR3 loop spans 14 amino acids. CDR3 sequence reads: CATSDLSGGNEQFF. The CDR3 bases are TGTGCCACCAGTGATTTATCAGGGGGCAATGAGCAGTTCTTC.

The genes are TRBV3-1 (or the pseudogene TRBV3-2) and TRBJ2-5; D gene ambiguous. The germline CDR1 and CDR2 sequences are LGHDT and YNNKEL (reference sequence). CDR3 size: 14 residues. Between the trimmed V and J ends, which lost 3 bases and 1 base, there was a span of 9 bases. The CDR3 coding sequence is TGTGCCAGCAGCCAGGGCAGCTCCCAAGAGACCCAGTACTTC. It is translated as CASSQGSSQETQYF.

CDR3 coding DNA: TGTGCCAGCAGCCGTGACAGAAACTATGGCTACACCTTC. It yields the protein CASSRDRNYGYTF. The chain joins TRBV5-4 to TRBJ1-2, with TRBD1 as a possible D gene (5 bases). Trimming stripped 4 bases from V and 2 bases from J, with 9 bases between. CDR3 length: 13 residues. Per germline, CDR1 SGHNT and CDR2 YYREEE (reference sequence). Combining the CDR3 with reference TRBV5-4 and TRBJ1-2 gives the whole variable domain ETGVTQSPTHLIKTRGQQVTLRCSSQSGHNTVSWYQQALGQGPQFIFQYYREEENGRGNFPPRFSGLQFPNYSSELNVNALELDDSALYLCASSRDRNYGYTFGSGTRLTVV.

This clone was observed a single time. The V gene is TRBV30, the J gene TRBJ2-7, with D possibly TRBD1 on 6 matching bases. The V end was cut by 0 bases, the J end by 5 bases, with 8 bases between. Germline CDR1 GTSNPN, CDR2 SVGIG (reference sequence). The CDR3 runs 12 residues. CDR3 loop: CAWSVQGHEQYF. DNA of the CDR3: TGTGCCTGGAGTGTACAGGGCCACGAGCAGTACTTC.